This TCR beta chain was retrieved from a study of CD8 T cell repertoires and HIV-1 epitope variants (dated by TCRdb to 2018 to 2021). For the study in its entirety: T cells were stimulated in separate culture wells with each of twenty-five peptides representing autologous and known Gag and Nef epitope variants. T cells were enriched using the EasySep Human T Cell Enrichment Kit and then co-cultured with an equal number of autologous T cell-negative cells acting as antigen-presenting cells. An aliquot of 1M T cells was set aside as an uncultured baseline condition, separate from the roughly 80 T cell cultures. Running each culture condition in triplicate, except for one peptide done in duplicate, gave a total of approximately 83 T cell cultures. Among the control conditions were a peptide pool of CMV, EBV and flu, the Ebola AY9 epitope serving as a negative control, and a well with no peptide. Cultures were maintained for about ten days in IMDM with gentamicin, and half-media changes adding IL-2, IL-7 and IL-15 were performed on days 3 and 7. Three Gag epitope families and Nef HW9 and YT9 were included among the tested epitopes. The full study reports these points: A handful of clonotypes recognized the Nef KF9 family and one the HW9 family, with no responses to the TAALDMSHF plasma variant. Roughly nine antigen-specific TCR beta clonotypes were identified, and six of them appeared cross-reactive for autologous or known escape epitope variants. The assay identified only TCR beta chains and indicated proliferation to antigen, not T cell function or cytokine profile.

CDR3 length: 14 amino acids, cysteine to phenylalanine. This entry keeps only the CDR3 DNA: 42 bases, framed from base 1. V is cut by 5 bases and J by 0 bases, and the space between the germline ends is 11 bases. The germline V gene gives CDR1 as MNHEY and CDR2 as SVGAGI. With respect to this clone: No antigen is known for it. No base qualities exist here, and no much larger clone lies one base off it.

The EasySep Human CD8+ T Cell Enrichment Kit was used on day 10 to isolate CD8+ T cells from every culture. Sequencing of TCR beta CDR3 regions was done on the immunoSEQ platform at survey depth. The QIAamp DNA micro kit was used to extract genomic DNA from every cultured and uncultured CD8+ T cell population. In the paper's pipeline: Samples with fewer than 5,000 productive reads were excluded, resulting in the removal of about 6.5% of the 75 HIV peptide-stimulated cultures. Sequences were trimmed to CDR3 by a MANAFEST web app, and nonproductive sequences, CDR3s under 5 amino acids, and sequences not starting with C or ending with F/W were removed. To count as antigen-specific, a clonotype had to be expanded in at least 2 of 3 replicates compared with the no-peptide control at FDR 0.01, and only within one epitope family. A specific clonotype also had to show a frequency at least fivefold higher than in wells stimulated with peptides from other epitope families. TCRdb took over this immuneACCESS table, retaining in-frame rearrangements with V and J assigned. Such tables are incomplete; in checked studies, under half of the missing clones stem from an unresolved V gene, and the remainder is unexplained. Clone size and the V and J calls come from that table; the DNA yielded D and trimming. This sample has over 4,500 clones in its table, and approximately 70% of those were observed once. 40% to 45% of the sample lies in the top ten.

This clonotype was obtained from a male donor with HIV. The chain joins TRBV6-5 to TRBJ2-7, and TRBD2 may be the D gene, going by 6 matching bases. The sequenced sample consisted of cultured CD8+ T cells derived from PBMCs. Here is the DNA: TGTGCCAGCAGTCCTCTAGCGTACTCCTACGAGCAGTACTTC. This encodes CASSPLAYSYEQYF.